These 17 T cell receptor beta chains originate from one sample sequenced in a study of cytomegalovirus exposure and HLA in healthy donors (dated by TCRdb to between 2016 and 2019). The library was prepared using the immunoSEQ multiplex PCR assay. This is the immuneACCESS table as TCRdb keeps it, with only in-frame sequences that have V and J called. A part of the clones is gone; compared with another copy, unresolved V genes explain less than half, and the rest is unexplained. The sample table holds a few hundred thousand clones, of which approximately 90% were seen once. Together, the top ten hold around 0.8% of the sample. Sequencing was carried out using PBMCs. The receptors stem from a woman younger than 30 in good health and CMV-seronegative.

The chain is built from TRBV11-2 and TRBJ2-3; 10 bases map to TRBD2. The CDR3 spans 19 residues. Trimming cost V 5 bases and J 2 bases; bases outside gene matches: 16. The V gene's germline CDR1 is SGHAT and CDR2 FQNNGV. The CDR3 sequence is CASSRNPPLAGSPTDTQYF. CDR3 DNA: TGTGCCAGCAGCCGAAATCCCCCACTAGCGGGATCACCCACAGATACGCAGTATTTT.

This clone was observed a single time. The J gene is TRBJ2-1, the V gene TRBV15; 7 bases match TRBD2. CDR1 and CDR2 (germline): LNHNV, YYDKDF (reference sequence). V trimming: 0 bases; J trimming: 2 bases; junction bases outside the gene matches: 4. The length of the CDR3 is 16 residues. DNA for the CDR3: TGTGCCACCAGCAGAGATTGGGCGGGAGCCTACAATGAGCAGTTCTTC. It specifies CATSRDWAGAYNEQFF.

V and J are TRBV28 and TRBJ1-2; D unclear. V lost 3 bases to trimming and J lost 4 bases, with 9 bases between them. Per the germline V gene, CDR1 is MDHEN and CDR2 is SYDVKM. CDR3 length: 13 amino acids. The CDR3 here is CASSFPDFYGYTF. The CDR3 DNA reads as TGTGCCAGCAGTTTTCCAGATTTCTATGGCTACACCTTC.

The chain links TRBV5-6 to TRBJ1-3; D perhaps matches TRBD1 (6 bases). Germline V CDR1 and CDR2: SGHDT, YYEEEE. The CDR3 has 15 amino acids. V lost 3 bases and J lost 4, with 14 bases in between. This CDR3 reads CASSSYRVSGNTIYF. In DNA, the CDR3 is TGTGCCAGCAGCTCATACAGGGTGTCAGGAAACACCATATATTTT.

This clone was found once. V usage is TRBV29-1 and J usage is TRBJ2-2; TRBD2 matches at 14 bases. CDR1 is SQVTM, CDR2 ANQGSEA, per germline. The CDR3 contains 19 residues. J gave up 3 bases and V 2 bases, and 11 bases lay outside the gene matches. CDR3 DNA sequence: TGCAGCGTTGAACAGGATGGGACTAGCGGGAGCGGTGACACCGGGGAGCTGTTTTTT. Residues: CSVEQDGTSGSGDTGELFF.

V and J are TRBV6-1 and TRBJ2-7; perhaps TRBD2 as D (6 bases). The V end lost 1 base, the J end lost 7 bases, and 14 bases lay between the germline ends. Germline lookup yields CDR1 MNHNS and CDR2 SASEGT. This CDR3 region has 14 residues. The CDR3 protein is CASSEGSGGWEQYF. The CDR3 DNA is TGTGCCAGCAGTGAAGGTAGCGGAGGCTGGGAGCAGTACTTC.

This chain links TRBV6-1 with TRBJ1-5, with no clear D. Trimming cost V 3 bases and J 7 bases, with 13 bases left between them. This CDR3 is built from 14 residues. CDR1 and CDR2 from the germline V gene are MNHNS and SASEGT. The CDR3 loop reads CASSDRGPEQPQHF. CDR3 sequence (DNA): TGTGCCAGCAGTGACCGGGGTCCGGAACAGCCCCAGCATTTT.

The V and J genes are TRBV6-5 and TRBJ2-7; 14 bases are a match to TRBD2. This CDR3 contains 15 residues. Losses at the gene ends were 7 bases for V and 6 bases for J; bases not matched to a gene: 8. The germline CDR1 and CDR2 sequences are MNHEY and SVGAGI. CDR3 bases: TGTGCCAGCAAGGGACTAGCGGGAGCGGCTCTCGAGCAGTACTTC. Its protein product is CASKGLAGAALEQYF.

This sequence joins TRBV2 and TRBJ1-2, with 12 bases matching TRBD1. From germline, CDR1 is SNHLY and CDR2 FYNNEI. J lost 8 bases, V lost 9 bases, and 13 bases had no gene match. This CDR3 is 15 amino acids long. Written as DNA, the CDR3 is TGTGCCAGGCGATTAACCGGGACAGGGGGCCCGGGCTACACCTTC. Translation gives CARRLTGTGGPGYTF.

V usage is TRBV29-1 and J usage is TRBJ2-7; D may be TRBD2 (6 bases). CDR1 and CDR2 (germline): SQVTM, ANQGSEA. Trimming removed 5 bases from V and 3 bases from J, with 14 bases in between. The CDR3 covers 13 residues. The DNA for the CDR3 is TGCAGCGTTCTCGAGCGGGTAAGCTACGAGCAGTACTTC. Translating it yields CSVLERVSYEQYF.

The V and J genes are TRBV7-3 and TRBJ1-1; no reliable D call. This CDR3 region has 13 residues. V was pared by 5 bases and J by 11 bases, with 18 bases between. Germline CDR1 SGHTA, CDR2 FQGTGA. The CDR3 region is CASSPVSGREAFF. DNA for the CDR3: TGTGCCAGCAGCCCTGTTAGTGGGCGTGAGGCTTTCTTT.

This chain joins TRBV2 and TRBJ2-1; 7 bases fit TRBD2. The V and J ends lost 4 bases and 4 bases, in that order; junction bases with no gene match: 1. The CDR3 consists of 13 residues. Germline V gives CDR1 SNHLY, CDR2 FYNNEI. The CDR3 is CASSGLAYNEQFF. The CDR3 DNA follows: TGTGCCAGCAGTGGACTAGCTTACAATGAGCAGTTCTTC.

The gene calls are TRBV11-2 and TRBJ2-1; perhaps TRBD1 as D (5 bases). This CDR3 has 15 residues. Trimming took off 3 bases at V and 2 bases at J, with 11 bases between the two ends. CDR1 and CDR2 (germline): SGHAT, FQNNGV. The CDR3 loop reads CASSLALGPYNEQFF. CDR3 in DNA: TGTGCCAGCAGCTTGGCCCTGGGGCCCTACAATGAGCAGTTCTTC. The full variable domain, its missing parts supplied by reference TRBV11-2 and TRBJ2-1, is EAGVAQSPRYKIIEKRQSVAFWCNPISGHATLYWYQQILGQGPKLLIQFQNNGVVDDSQLPKDRFSAERLKGVDSTLKIQPAKLEDSAVYLCASSLALGPYNEQFFGPGTRLTVL.

The J gene is TRBJ1-4, the V gene TRBV28; 9 bases align to TRBD1. The germline CDR1 and CDR2 sequences are MDHEN and SYDVKM. Trimming took 4 bases from V and 7 from J; bases not matched to a gene: 7. This CDR3 has 15 residues. The CDR3 region has the DNA TGTGCCAGCAGTTCCCCACAGGGGGCGGGTGAAAAACTGTTTTTT. Translation gives CASSSPQGAGEKLFF. The full variable domain, completed using reference TRBV28 and TRBJ1-4, is DVKVTQSSRYLVKRTGEKVFLECVQDMDHENMFWYRQDPGLGLRLIYFSYDVKMKEKGDIPEGYSVSREKKERFSLILESASTNQTSMYLCASSSPQGAGEKLFFGSGTQLSVL.

The chain employs TRBV10-3 and TRBJ1-1; D remains ambiguous. This CDR3 contains 16 residues. V dropped 0 bases and J dropped 0 bases, with 11 bases sitting between them. CDR1 and CDR2 from the germline V gene are ENHRY and SYGVKD. The CDR3 here is CAISESVVQMNTEAFF. CDR3 nucleotide sequence: TGTGCCATCAGTGAGTCAGTTGTACAAATGAACACTGAAGCTTTCTTT.

The chain recombines TRBV29-1 with TRBJ1-3; D is uncertain. V was cut by 2 bases and J by 4 bases, with 9 bases left in between. In germline, CDR1 is SQVTM, CDR2 ANQGSEA. This CDR3 has 13 residues. The CDR3 nucleotides read TGCAGCGTTGAACCAGACATCGGAAACACCATATATTTT. This sequence encodes CSVEPDIGNTIYF.

V gene TRBV7-9 combines with J gene TRBJ1-2, with TRBD1 matching 12 bases. J gave up 2 bases and V 1 base, and 8 bases lay outside the gene matches. From germline, CDR1 is SEHNR and CDR2 FQNEAQ (reference sequence). The CDR3 loop spans 18 amino acids. CDR3 loop: CASSLVRGQGAGNYGYTF. The CDR3 region has the DNA TGTGCCAGCAGCTTAGTTAGGGGACAGGGGGCCGGGAACTATGGCTACACCTTC.